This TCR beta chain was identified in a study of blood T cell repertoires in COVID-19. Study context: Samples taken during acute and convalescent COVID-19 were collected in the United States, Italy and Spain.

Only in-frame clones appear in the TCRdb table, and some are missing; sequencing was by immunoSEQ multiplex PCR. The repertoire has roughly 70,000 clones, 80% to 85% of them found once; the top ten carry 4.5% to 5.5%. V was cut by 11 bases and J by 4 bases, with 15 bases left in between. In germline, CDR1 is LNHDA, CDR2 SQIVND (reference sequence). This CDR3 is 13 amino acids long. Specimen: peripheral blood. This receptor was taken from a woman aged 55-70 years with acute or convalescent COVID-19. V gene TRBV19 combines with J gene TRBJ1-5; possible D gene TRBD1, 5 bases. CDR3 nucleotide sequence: TGTGCCGGTGCAAGGGGCCCAAATCAGCCCCAGCATTTT. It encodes CAGARGPNQPQHF.